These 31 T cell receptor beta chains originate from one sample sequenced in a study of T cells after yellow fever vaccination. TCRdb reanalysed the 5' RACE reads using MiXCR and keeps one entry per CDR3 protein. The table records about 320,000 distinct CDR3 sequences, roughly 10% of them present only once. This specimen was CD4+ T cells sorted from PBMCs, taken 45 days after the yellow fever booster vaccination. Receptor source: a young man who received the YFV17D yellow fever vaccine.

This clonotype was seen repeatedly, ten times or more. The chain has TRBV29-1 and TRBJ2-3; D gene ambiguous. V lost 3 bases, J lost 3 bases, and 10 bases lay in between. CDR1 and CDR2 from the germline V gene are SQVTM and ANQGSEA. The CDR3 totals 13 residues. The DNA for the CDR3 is TGCAGCGTTGACAGGACCCTGACAGATACGCAGTATTTT. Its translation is CSVDRTLTDTQYF.

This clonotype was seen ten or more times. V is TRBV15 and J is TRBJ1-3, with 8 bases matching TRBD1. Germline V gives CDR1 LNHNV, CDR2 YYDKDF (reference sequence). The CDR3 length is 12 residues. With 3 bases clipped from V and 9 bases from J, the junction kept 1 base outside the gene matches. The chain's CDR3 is CATSRTGATIYF. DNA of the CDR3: TGTGCCACCAGCAGGACAGGGGCCACCATATATTTT.

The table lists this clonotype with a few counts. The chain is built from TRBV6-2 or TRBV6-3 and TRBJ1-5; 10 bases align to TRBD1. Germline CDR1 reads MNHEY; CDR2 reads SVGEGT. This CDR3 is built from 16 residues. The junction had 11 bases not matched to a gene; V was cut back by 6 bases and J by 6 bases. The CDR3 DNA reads TGTGCCAGCAGGGCCTCCGGGACAGGGGATTTTCAGCCCCAGCATTTT. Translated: CASRASGTGDFQPQHF.

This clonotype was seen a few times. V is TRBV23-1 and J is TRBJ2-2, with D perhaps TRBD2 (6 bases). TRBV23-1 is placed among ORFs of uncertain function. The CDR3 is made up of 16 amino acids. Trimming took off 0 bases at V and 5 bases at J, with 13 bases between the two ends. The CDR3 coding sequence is TGCGCCAGCAGTCAATCCGCGGGGCGGGGAACCGGGGAGCTGTTTTTT. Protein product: CASSQSAGRGTGELFF.

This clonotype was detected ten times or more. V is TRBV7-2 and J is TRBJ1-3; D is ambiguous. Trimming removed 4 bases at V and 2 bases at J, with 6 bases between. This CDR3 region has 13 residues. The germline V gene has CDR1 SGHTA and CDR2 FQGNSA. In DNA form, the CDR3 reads TGTGCCAGCAGCTCTTCCCCTGGAAACACCATATATTTT. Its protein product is CASSSSPGNTIYF.

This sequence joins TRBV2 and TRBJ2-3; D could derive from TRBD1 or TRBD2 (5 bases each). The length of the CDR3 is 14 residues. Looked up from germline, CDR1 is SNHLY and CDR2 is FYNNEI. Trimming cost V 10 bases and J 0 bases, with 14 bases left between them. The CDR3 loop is CANPRRDSTDTQYF. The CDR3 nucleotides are TGTGCCAACCCACGACGGGACAGCACAGATACGCAGTATTTT.

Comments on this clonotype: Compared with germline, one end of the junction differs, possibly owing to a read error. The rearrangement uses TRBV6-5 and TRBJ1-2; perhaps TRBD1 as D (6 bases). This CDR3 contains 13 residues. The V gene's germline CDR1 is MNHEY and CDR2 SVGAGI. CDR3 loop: CDSSLQGSYGYTF. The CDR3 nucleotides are TGTGACAGCAGTTTACAGGGCTCTTATGGCTACACCTTC.

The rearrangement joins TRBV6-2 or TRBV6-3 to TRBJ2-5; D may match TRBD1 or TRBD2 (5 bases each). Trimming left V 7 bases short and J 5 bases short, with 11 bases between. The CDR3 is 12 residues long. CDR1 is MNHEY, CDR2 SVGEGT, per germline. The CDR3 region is CASNQGGETQYF. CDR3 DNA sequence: TGTGCCAGCAATCAGGGCGGGGAGACCCAGTACTTC.

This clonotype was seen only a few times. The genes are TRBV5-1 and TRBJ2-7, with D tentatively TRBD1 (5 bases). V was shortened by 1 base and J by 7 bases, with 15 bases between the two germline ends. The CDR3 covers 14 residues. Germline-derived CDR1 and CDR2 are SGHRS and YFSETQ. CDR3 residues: CASSLTGDAVEQYV. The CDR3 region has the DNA TGCGCCAGCAGCTTGACAGGTGACGCAGTAGAGCAGTACGTC.

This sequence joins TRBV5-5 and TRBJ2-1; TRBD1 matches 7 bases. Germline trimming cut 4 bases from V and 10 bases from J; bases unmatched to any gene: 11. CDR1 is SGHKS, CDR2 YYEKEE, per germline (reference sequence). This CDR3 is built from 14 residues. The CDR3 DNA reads TGTGCCAGCAGCCGTCAACAGGGGATTAGAGAGCAGTTCTTC. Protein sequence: CASSRQQGIREQFF.

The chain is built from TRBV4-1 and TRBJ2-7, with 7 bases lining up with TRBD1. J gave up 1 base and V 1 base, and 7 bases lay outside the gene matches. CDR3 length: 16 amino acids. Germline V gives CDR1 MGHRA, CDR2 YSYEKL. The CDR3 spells CASSQASRQGSYEQYF. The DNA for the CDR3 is TGCGCCAGCAGCCAAGCGTCCCGACAGGGTTCCTACGAGCAGTACTTC.

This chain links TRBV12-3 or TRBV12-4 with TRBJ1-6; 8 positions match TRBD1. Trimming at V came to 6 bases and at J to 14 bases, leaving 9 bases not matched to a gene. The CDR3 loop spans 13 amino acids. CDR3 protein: CASSLGTGLALHF. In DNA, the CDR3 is TGTGCCAGCAGCCTCGGGACAGGCCTTGCCCTCCACTTT.

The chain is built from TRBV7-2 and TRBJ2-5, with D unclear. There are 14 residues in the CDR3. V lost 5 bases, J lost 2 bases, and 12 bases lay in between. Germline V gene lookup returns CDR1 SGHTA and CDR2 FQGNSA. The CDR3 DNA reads TGTGCCAGCAGCCCTAGTTGGGGACAAGAGACCCAGTACTTC. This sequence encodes CASSPSWGQETQYF.

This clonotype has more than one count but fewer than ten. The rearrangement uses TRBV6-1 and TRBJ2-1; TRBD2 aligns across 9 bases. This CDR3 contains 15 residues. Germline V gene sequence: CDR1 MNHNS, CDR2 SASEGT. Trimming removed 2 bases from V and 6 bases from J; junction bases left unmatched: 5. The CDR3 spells CASSERSGGINEQFF. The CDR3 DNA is TGTGCCAGCAGTGAAAGGAGCGGGGGGATCAATGAGCAGTTCTTC.

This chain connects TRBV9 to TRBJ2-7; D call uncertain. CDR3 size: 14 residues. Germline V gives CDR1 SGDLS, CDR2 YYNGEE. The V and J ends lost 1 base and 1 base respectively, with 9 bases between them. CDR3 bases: TGTGCCAGCAGCGTAAGGGCCTTATCCTACGAGCAGTACTTC. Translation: CASSVRALSYEQYF.

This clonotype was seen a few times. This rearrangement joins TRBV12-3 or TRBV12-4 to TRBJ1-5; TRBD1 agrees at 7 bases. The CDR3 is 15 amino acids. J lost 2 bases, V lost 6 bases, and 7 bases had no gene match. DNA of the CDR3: TGTGCCAGCAGACCCAACAGGGGTGGCAATCAGCCCCAGCATTTT. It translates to CASRPNRGGNQPQHF.

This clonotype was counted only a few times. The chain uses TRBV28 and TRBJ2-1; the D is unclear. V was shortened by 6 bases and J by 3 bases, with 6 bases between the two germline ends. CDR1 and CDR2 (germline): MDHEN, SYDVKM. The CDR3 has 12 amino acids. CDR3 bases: TGTGCCAGCAGCTCGTTCTACAATGAGCAGTTCTTC. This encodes CASSSFYNEQFF. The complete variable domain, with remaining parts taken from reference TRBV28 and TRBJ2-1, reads DVKVTQSSRYLVKRTGEKVFLECVQDMDHENMFWYRQDPGLGLRLIYFSYDVKMKEKGDIPEGYSVSREKKERFSLILESASTNQTSMYLCASSSFYNEQFFGPGTRLTVL.

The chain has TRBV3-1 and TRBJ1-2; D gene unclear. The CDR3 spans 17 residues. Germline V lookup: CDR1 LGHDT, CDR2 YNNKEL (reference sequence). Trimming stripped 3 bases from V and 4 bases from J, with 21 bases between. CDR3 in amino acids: CASSHSGRDLGTYGYTF. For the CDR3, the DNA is TGTGCCAGCAGCCACTCGGGAAGAGACCTAGGTACCTATGGCTACACCTTC.

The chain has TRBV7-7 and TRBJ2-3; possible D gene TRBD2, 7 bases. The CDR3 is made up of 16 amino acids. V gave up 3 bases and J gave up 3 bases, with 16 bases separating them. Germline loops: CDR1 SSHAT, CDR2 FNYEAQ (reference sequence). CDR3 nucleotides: TGTGCCAGCAGCTTGGGGGGGGGCCGGGAAACAGATACGCAGTATTTT. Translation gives CASSLGGGRETDTQYF.

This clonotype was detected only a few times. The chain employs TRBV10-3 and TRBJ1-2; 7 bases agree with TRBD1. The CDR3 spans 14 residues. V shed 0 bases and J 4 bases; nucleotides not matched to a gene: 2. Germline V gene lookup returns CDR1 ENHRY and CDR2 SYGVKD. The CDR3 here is CAISESTGSYGYTF. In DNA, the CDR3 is TGTGCCATCAGTGAGTCGACAGGGAGCTATGGCTACACCTTC.

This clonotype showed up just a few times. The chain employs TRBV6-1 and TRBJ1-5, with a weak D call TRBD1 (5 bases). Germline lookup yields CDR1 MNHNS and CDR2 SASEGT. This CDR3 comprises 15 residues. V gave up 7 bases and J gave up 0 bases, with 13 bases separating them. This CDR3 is CASILEGNSNQPQHF. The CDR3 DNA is TGTGCCAGCATCCTTGAGGGGAATAGCAATCAGCCCCAGCATTTT.

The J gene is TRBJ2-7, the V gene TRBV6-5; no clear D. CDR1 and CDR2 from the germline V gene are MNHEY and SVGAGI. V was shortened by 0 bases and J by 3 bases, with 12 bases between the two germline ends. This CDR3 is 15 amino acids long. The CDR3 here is CASSYSLNDGYEQYV. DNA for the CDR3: TGTGCCAGCAGTTACTCGTTGAATGACGGCTACGAGCAGTACGTC.

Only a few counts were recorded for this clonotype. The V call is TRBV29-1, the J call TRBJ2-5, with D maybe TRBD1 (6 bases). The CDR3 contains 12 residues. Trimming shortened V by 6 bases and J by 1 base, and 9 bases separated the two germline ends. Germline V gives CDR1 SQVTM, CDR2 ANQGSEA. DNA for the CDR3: TGCAGCGTATACAGGGCCCAAGAGACCCAGTACTTC. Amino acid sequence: CSVYRAQETQYF.

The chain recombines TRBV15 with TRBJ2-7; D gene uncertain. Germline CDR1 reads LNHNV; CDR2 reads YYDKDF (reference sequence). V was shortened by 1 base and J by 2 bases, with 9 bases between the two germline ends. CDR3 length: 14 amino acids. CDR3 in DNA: TGTGCCACCAGCAGAGTGATGGATCCCTACGAGCAGTACTTC. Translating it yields CATSRVMDPYEQYF.

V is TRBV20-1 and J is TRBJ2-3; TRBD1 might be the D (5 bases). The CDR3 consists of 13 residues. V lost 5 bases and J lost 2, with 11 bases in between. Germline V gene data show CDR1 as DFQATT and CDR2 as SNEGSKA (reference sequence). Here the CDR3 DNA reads TGCAGTGCTGGTCAGGGCGCCACAGATACGCAGTATTTT. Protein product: CSAGQGATDTQYF.

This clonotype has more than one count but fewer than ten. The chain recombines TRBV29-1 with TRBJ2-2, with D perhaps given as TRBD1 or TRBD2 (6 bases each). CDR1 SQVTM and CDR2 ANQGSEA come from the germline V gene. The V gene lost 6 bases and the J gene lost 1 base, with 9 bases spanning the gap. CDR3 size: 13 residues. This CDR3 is CSVRGENTGELFF. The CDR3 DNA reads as TGCAGCGTGAGGGGGGAGAACACCGGGGAGCTGTTTTTT.

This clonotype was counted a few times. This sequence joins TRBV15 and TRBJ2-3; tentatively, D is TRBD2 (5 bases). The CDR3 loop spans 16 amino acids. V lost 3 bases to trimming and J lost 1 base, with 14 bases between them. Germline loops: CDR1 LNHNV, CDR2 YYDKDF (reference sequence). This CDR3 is CATSRERDYGTDTQYF. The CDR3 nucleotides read TGTGCCACCAGCAGGGAACGGGATTATGGCACAGATACGCAGTATTTT. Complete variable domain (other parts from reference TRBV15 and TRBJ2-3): DAMVIQNPRYQVTQFGKPVTLSCSQTLNHNVMYWYQQKSSQAPKLLFHYYDKDFNNEADTPDNFQSRRPNTSFCFLDIRSPGLGDTAMYLCATSRERDYGTDTQYFGPGTRLTVL.

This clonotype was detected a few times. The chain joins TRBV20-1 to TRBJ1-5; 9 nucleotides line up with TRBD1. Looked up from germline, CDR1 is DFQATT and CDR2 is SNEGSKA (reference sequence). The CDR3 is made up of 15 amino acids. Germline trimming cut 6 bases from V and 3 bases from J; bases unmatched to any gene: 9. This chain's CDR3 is CSARGQGVYNQPQHF. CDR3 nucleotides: TGCAGTGCGCGGGGACAGGGAGTCTACAATCAGCCCCAGCATTTT.

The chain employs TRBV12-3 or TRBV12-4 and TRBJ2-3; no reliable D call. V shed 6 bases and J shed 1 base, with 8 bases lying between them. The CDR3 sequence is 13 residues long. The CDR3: CASRNSGTDTQYF. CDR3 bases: TGTGCCAGCAGGAACTCTGGCACAGATACGCAGTATTTT.

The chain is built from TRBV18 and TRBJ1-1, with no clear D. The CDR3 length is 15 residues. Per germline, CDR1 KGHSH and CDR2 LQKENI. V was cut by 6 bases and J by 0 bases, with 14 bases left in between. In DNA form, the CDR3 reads TGTGCCAGCTCGCCCCGGCAAAGATTGAACACTGAAGCTTTCTTT. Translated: CASSPRQRLNTEAFF.

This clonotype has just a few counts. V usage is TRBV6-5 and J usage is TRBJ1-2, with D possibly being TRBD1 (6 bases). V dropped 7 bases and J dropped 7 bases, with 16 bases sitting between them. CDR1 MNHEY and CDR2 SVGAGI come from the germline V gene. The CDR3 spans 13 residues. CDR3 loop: CASTPGRGLGYTF. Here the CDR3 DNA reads TGTGCCAGCACCCCTGGTCGGGGGCTTGGCTACACCTTC.